This T cell receptor beta chain was recovered during a study of blood T cell repertoires in COVID-19 (dated by TCRdb to the early 2020s). Some background on the complete study: The collaborator samples originated in the United States, Italy and Spain and spanned the acute and convalescent phases of COVID-19. The prospective study material was composed of cDNA or gDNA derived from T cells, B-cell-depleted T cells, or PBMCs. Subjects who had been exposed to COVID-19, were actively infected with it, or had recovered from it provided the deeply sampled blood TCRbeta repertoires that made up the dataset. Samples were obtained from the ongoing ImmuneRACE study (first 160 participants) and from over 1,000 subjects provided by 6 global collaborators. A freely available public database, intended as a resource for researchers studying the immune response to SARS-CoV-2, is where the repertoires were released. A de-identified subject ID, COVID-19 status, age in years and sex were almost always included in the sample metadata. Where HLA class I and class II types were available, the types were taken from metadata supplied by the sample provider, not from assay-based typing.

Summary of the overall study and its limitations: The quantity of clinical and demographic metadata differed by source and by participant and was supplied without curation.

The CDR3 runs 14 residues from the cysteine to the phenylalanine. Just the 42-base CDR3 DNA is kept, in frame starting at base 1. Taken from the germline V gene, the CDR1 and CDR2 loops are SQVTM and ANQGSEA. V is reduced by 6 bases and J by 4 bases, leaving a spacing of 16 bases between them. As to this clone: Its binding antigen is unknown. No base quality values were provided; no much bigger clone lies one nucleotide off.

The collaborating institutions used their own protocols to collect whole blood in K2EDTA tubes. Collaborator samples were shipped for TCRbeta analysis as frozen whole blood, isolated PBMCs, or DNA extracted from either sample type. The immunoSEQ Assay, a bias-controlled multiplex PCR, was used to amplify TCRbeta CDR3 regions from genomic DNA. The authors processed their data as follows. The number of nucleated cells in each sample was estimated by amplification of reference gene primers within the assay. Sequence reads were collapsed and filtered to measure the absolute abundance of every unique TCRbeta CDR3 rearrangement. For each sample, productive Simpson clonality was calculated as the square root of Simpson's diversity index across productive rearrangements. TCRdb took over this immuneACCESS table, retaining in-frame rearrangements with V and J assigned. Such tables are incomplete; in checked studies, under half of the missing clones stem from an unresolved V gene, and the remainder is unexplained. For V, J and clone size, that table is used; D and trimming come from the DNA. Counted in this sample were about 200,000 clones; about nine tenths of them appeared once. The ten most abundant clones make up about 4.5% of the sample.

This sequence was found in a man aged 45-65 years with acute or convalescent COVID-19. The V and J genes are TRBV29-1 and TRBJ2-1; the D region possibly corresponds to TRBD1 (5 bases align). Sequencing input: peripheral blood. CDR3 region: CSVLGAAKYNEQFF. The bases read TGCAGCGTCCTAGGGGCAGCCAAGTACAATGAGCAGTTCTTC.